This TCR beta chain was sequenced for a study of Graves' ophthalmopathy and Graves' hyperthyroidism. The V gene lost 5 bases and the J gene lost 1 base, with 17 bases spanning the gap. Germline values: CDR1 MGHRA, CDR2 YSYEKL. This CDR3 contains 16 residues. Additional autoimmune diseases, uncontrolled infections, pregnancy or lactation disqualified patients. Orbital computed tomography, together with clinical symptoms, serum thyroxine, TRAb and thyroid ultrasound, was used for diagnosis. RNA transcripts served as template for amplifying TCR beta CDR3 sequences. The authors performed first-round RT-PCR with HTBI primers and then a second-round multiplex PCR. TCRdb recomputed calls from the multiplex PCR reads with MiXCR, one row per CDR3 protein. The sample carries about 740,000 distinct CDR3 sequences, 40% recorded once.

The source material was peripheral blood. This TCR came from an adult man with Graves' ophthalmopathy. The chain carries TRBV4-1 and TRBJ1-1; D not certain. CDR3: CASSSRSELQNTEAFF. CDR3 sequence (DNA): TGCGCCAGCAGCTCCCGGTCGGAATTACAGAACACTGAAGCTTTCTTT.